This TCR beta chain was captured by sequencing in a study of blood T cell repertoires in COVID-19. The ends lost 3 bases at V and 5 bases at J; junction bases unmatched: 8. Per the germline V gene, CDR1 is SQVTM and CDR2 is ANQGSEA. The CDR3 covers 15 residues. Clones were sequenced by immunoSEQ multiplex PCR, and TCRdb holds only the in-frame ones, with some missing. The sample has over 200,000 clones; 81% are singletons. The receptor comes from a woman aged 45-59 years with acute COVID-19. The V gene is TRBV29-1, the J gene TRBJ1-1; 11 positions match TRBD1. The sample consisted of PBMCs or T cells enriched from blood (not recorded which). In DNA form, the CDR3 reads TGCAGCGTTGAGGGACAGGGGGAAGTCGTTACTGAAGCTTTCTTT. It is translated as CSVEGQGEVVTEAFF.